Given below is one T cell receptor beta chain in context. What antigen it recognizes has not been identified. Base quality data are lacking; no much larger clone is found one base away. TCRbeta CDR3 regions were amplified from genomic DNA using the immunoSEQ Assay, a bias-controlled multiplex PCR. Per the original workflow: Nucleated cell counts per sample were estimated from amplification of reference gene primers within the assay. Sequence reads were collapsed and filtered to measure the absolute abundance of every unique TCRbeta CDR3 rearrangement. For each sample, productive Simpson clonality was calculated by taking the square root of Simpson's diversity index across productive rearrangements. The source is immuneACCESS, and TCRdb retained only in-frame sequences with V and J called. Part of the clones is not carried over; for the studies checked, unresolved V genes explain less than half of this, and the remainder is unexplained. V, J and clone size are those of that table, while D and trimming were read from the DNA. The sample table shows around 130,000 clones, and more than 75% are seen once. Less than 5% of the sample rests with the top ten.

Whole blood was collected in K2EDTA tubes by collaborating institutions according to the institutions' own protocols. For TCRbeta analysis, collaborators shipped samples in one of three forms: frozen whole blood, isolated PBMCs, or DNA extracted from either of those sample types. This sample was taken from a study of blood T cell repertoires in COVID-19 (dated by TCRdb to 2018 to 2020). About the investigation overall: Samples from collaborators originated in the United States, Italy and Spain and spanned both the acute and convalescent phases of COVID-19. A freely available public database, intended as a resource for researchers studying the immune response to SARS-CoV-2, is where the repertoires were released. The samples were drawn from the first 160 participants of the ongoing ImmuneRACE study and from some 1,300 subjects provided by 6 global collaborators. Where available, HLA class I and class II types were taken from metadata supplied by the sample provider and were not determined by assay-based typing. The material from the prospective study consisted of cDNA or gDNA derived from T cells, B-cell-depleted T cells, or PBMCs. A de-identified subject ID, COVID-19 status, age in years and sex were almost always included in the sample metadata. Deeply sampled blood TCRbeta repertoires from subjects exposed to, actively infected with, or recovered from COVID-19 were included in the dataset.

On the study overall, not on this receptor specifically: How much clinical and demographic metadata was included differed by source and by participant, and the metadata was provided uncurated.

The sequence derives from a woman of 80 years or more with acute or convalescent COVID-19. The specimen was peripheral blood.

CDR3 sequence: CASSIGQGASNIQYF. The nucleotide sequence is TGTGCCAGTAGTATTGGACAGGGGGCGTCGAACATTCAGTACTTC. The chain links TRBV19 with TRBJ2-4, with 11 bases in between that match TRBD1. Relative to germline, V is missing 3 bases and J is missing 7 bases, with 5 bases of the junction outside any gene match. The CDR3 sequence holds 15 residues, the cysteine and phenylalanine included. Solely the CDR3 DNA is kept, with 45 bases framed from the first base. The germline V gene encodes CDR1 LNHDA and CDR2 SQIVND (reference sequence).